The 12 T cell receptor beta chains listed next were all sequenced from one sample in a study of blood T cell repertoires in COVID-19. The table came from immunoSEQ multiplex PCR; TCRdb's copy has only in-frame clones and leaves some out. Here the sample spans under 250,000 clones, about 79% being singletons. The sequenced sample consisted of PBMCs or T cells enriched from blood (not recorded which). The receptors shown here come from a woman aged 60-75 years who had recovered from COVID-19.

The chain has TRBV19 and TRBJ1-1, with a tentative D call TRBD1 (6 bases). V lost 6 bases and J lost 0, with 11 bases in between. Looked up from germline, CDR1 is LNHDA and CDR2 is SQIVND (reference sequence). The CDR3 covers 14 residues. The CDR3 DNA is TGTGCCAGTAGGGGACACGGAATGAACACTGAAGCTTTCTTT. Translating gives CASRGHGMNTEAFF.

This chain uses TRBV6-5 with TRBJ2-1; 9 bases fit TRBD2. This CDR3 is built from 14 residues. Germline lookup yields CDR1 MNHEY and CDR2 SVGAGI. J lost 10 bases, V lost 8 bases, and 12 bases had no gene match. CDR3 bases: TGTGCCAGCTCCATCGCGGGAGGGCTCCTGGAGCAGTTCTTC. Protein product: CASSIAGGLLEQFF.

The chain combines TRBV5-1 with TRBJ1-1, with 11 bases lining up with TRBD1. After removal of 5 bases from V and 1 base from J, the junction contained 4 bases not matched to a gene. The CDR3 is 15 residues long. The germline gives CDR1 SGHRS, CDR2 YFSETQ. The CDR3 is CASSEGTGGNTEAFF. CDR3 sequence (DNA): TGCGCCAGCAGTGAAGGGACAGGGGGGAACACTGAAGCTTTCTTT.

The rearrangement links TRBV7-2 to TRBJ1-3; 12 bases map to TRBD1. Germline V gene sequence: CDR1 SGHTA, CDR2 FQGNSA. This CDR3 has 15 residues. V dropped 0 bases and J dropped 9; count of bases not matched to a gene: 3. CDR3 amino acids: CASSLAGTGGFTIYF. CDR3 bases: TGTGCCAGCAGCTTAGCCGGGACAGGGGGCTTCACCATATATTTT.

V and J are TRBV6-4 and TRBJ1-1; D gene ambiguous. The CDR3 is made up of 13 amino acids. The V gene's germline CDR1 is MRHNA and CDR2 SNTAGT. Trimming removed 5 bases at V and 0 bases at J, with 7 bases between. CDR3 protein: CASSFEMNTEAFF. In DNA, the CDR3 is TGTGCCAGCAGTTTCGAGATGAACACTGAAGCTTTCTTT.

This chain connects TRBV7-9 to TRBJ2-7; 7 bases align to TRBD1. V dropped 10 bases and J dropped 0; count of bases not matched to a gene: 6. Looked up from germline, CDR1 is SEHNR and CDR2 is FQNEAQ (reference sequence). The length of the CDR3 is 13 residues. This CDR3 reads CATGDSVSYEQYF. CDR3 sequence (DNA): TGTGCCACCGGGGACAGCGTCTCCTACGAGCAGTACTTC.

The rearrangement joins TRBV5-1 to TRBJ1-2; no clear D. Trimming left V 4 bases short and J 2 bases short, with 12 bases between. Germline V gives CDR1 SGHRS, CDR2 YFSETQ. The CDR3 is 14 residues long. The CDR3 is CASSTAGRNYGYTF. The CDR3 region has the DNA TGCGCCAGCAGCACCGCTGGCAGAAACTATGGCTACACCTTC.

The chain recombines TRBV30 with TRBJ2-5, with TRBD1 identical over 10 bases. The CDR3 is 16 residues long. Trimming took 3 bases from V and 4 from J; bases not matched to a gene: 11. Looked up from germline, CDR1 is GTSNPN and CDR2 is SVGIG (reference sequence). The CDR3 region has the DNA TGTGCCTGGAGCGAAAATGACAGGGGGCATCGAGAGACCCAGTACTTC. Amino acid sequence: CAWSENDRGHRETQYF.

V usage is TRBV19 and J usage is TRBJ1-1, with 7 positions matching TRBD1. V was clipped by 4 bases and J by 5 bases; unmatched bases: 7. Germline V gives CDR1 LNHDA, CDR2 SQIVND (reference sequence). The CDR3 consists of 14 residues. Written as DNA, the CDR3 is TGTGCCAGTAGTAGGGACAGCGTGGGAACTGAAGCTTTCTTT. Translated, it gives CASSRDSVGTEAFF.

This chain connects TRBV4-3 to TRBJ2-3, with D maybe TRBD2 (7 bases). V dropped 4 bases and J dropped 2 bases, with 19 bases sitting between them. The CDR3 spans 17 residues. CDR1 is LGHNA, CDR2 YSLEER, per germline. Written as DNA, the CDR3 is TGCGCCAGCAGCCGAGGGGAGGGACACCACTCCACAGATACGCAGTATTTT. Its protein product is CASSRGEGHHSTDTQYF.

The chain employs TRBV6-5 and TRBJ2-5, with D perhaps matching TRBD1 (6 bases). There are 15 residues in the CDR3. Per the germline V gene, CDR1 is MNHEY and CDR2 is SVGAGI. V shed 6 bases and J shed 2 bases, with 16 bases lying between them. The CDR3 is CASRSLQGWQETQYF. DNA for the CDR3: TGTGCCAGCAGATCCTTACAGGGTTGGCAAGAGACCCAGTACTTC.

This chain links TRBV18 with TRBJ2-7; 8 bases are a match to TRBD1. Germline trimming cut 2 bases from V and 0 bases from J; bases unmatched to any gene: 6. Germline V gives CDR1 KGHSH, CDR2 LQKENI. The length of the CDR3 is 16 residues. The CDR3 DNA reads as TGTGCCAGCTCACCAGGGACAGGCAGGAGCTCCTACGAGCAGTACTTC. Encoded protein: CASSPGTGRSSYEQYF.